These 2 T cell receptor beta chains were sequenced from one sample in a study of T cell responses to AZD1222 COVID-19 vaccine. Sequenced by immunoSEQ multiplex PCR; TCRdb stores in-frame clones only, minus some. The sample consists of approximately 150,000 clones, approximately 90% of them appearing once. Specimen: peripheral blood, collected 28 days after the second AZD1222 dose. The receptor source for this set is an adult who received the AZD1222 COVID-19 vaccine.

The V and J genes are TRBV11-1 and TRBJ2-7; 8 nucleotides line up with TRBD1. Germline CDR1 is SGHAT and CDR2 is FQDESV (reference sequence). The CDR3 is 16 residues long. V was pared by 2 bases and J by 3 bases, with 9 bases of the junction left unmatched. CDR3 residues: CASSLTGGATFYEQYF. Written as DNA, the CDR3 is TGTGCCAGCAGCTTAACAGGGGGTGCTACCTTCTACGAGCAGTACTTC.

This sequence joins TRBV3-1 (or the pseudogene TRBV3-2) and TRBJ2-7; D remains ambiguous. Between the trimmed V and J ends, which lost 1 base and 6 bases, there was a span of 4 bases. CDR3 size: 11 residues. Germline V lookup: CDR1 LGHDT, CDR2 YNNKEL (reference sequence). Written as DNA, the CDR3 is TGTGCCAGCAGCCAAGGTGCCGAGCAGTACTTC. This codes for CASSQGAEQYF.